Listed here are 23 T cell receptor beta chains from one sample, sequenced in a study of T-cell memory formation after mild COVID-19. From the 5' RACE reads, TCRdb called clonotypes with MiXCR, one entry per CDR3 protein. Of 120,000 or so distinct CDR3 sequences listed, about 15% were seen once; the top ten hold 14%. Sequencing used PBMCs or a T cell subset sorted from them (not recorded which). Receptors were obtained from an adult woman who had mild COVID-19 (a few samples of this study predate the infection). Cell type and time point are not known.

The V call is TRBV5-5, the J call TRBJ2-1; 10 bases map to TRBD1. CDR1 SGHKS and CDR2 YYEKEE come from the germline V gene (reference sequence). V trimming: 0 bases; J trimming: 7 bases; junction bases outside the gene matches: 10. The CDR3 runs 17 residues. The DNA of the CDR3 is TGTGCCAGCAGCTTGGTGTGGGACAGGGGCGCAGGAAATGAGCAGTTCTTC. Protein: CASSLVWDRGAGNEQFF.

A note on this clonotype: A junction end diverges from the germline sequence, so it may reflect a read error. This sequence joins TRBV7-2 and TRBJ2-2; D is unresolved. The V gene's germline CDR1 is SGHTA and CDR2 FQGNSA. CDR3 length: 15 residues. The CDR3 sequence: CVSTSRSYGTGELFF. CDR3 in DNA: TGTGTCAGCACCTCTAGGAGTTACGGCACCGGGGAGCTGTTTTTT. Together with reference TRBV7-2 and TRBJ2-2, the CDR3 gives the full variable domain: GAGVSQSPSNKVTEKGKDVELRCDPISGHTALYWYRQSLGQGLEFLIYFQGNSAPDKSGLPSDRFSAERTGGSVSTLTIQRTQQEDSAVYLCVSTSRSYGTGELFFGEGSRLTVL.

There are a few counts of this clonotype. This chain uses TRBV12-3 or TRBV12-4 with TRBJ2-7; 8 bases are shared with TRBD1. The CDR3 is made up of 14 amino acids. The ends lost 6 bases at V and 6 bases at J; junction bases unmatched: 10. The CDR3 sequence is CASSRRQGTSEQYF. CDR3 nucleotide sequence: TGTGCCAGCAGCCGTAGACAGGGGACGAGCGAGCAGTACTTC.

The rearrangement joins TRBV7-9 to TRBJ2-3; 8 bases align to TRBD2. With 2 bases clipped from V and 3 bases from J, the junction kept 7 bases outside the gene matches. The CDR3 has 16 residues. Germline-derived CDR1 and CDR2 are SEHNR and FQNEAQ (reference sequence). CDR3 nucleotides: TGTGCCAGCAGCTTAAATAGCGGGACGGTGACAGATACGCAGTATTTT. It translates to CASSLNSGTVTDTQYF.

J is TRBJ2-1 and V is TRBV6-6; TRBD2 might be the D (5 bases). Deletions cut 6 bases from V and 0 bases from J, with 9 bases between. This CDR3 spans 14 amino acids. CDR1 is MNHNY, CDR2 SVGAGI, per germline (reference sequence). CDR3 region: CASRSAGSYNEQFF. Here the CDR3 DNA reads TGTGCCAGCAGGAGTGCGGGCTCCTACAATGAGCAGTTCTTC.

The genes are TRBV5-1 and TRBJ1-1, with 9 bases that match TRBD1. V dropped 4 bases and J dropped 3; count of bases not matched to a gene: 4. This CDR3 contains 14 residues. Germline V gene lookup returns CDR1 SGHRS and CDR2 YFSETQ. In nucleotides, the CDR3 is TGCGCCAGCAGCCAAGGACAGGGGTACACTGAAGCTTTCTTT. This sequence encodes CASSQGQGYTEAFF.

V gene TRBV7-3 combines with J gene TRBJ1-1, with unresolved D. This CDR3 is 14 amino acids long. The germline V and J ends were trimmed by 1 base and 1 base, with 7 bases remaining between them. Germline V lookup: CDR1 SGHTA, CDR2 FQGTGA. CDR3 residues: CASSLKSGNTEAFF. CDR3 coding DNA: TGTGCCAGCAGCTTAAAATCAGGGAACACTGAAGCTTTCTTT.

The sample holds a few counts of this clonotype. The rearrangement joins TRBV2 to TRBJ2-2; no reliable D call. The CDR3 contains 13 residues. With 3 bases removed from V and 4 bases from J, the gap between germline ends came to 6 bases. Germline-derived CDR1 and CDR2 are SNHLY and FYNNEI. CDR3 in DNA: TGTGCCAGCAGTGAGCCCGGCACCGGGGAGCTGTTTTTT. Amino acids: CASSEPGTGELFF.

This rearrangement joins TRBV6-5 to TRBJ2-1; D may be TRBD2 (6 bases). The CDR3 runs 16 residues. In germline, CDR1 is MNHEY, CDR2 SVGAGI. V lost 6 bases to trimming and J lost 4 bases, with 19 bases between them. For the CDR3, the DNA is TGTGCCAGCAGCCCGACCGCGGGACGGGGGTACAATGAGCAGTTCTTC. Translated, it gives CASSPTAGRGYNEQFF.

J is TRBJ2-1 and V is TRBV24-1; 13 bases match TRBD2. J lost 12 bases, V lost 0 bases, and 7 bases had no gene match. CDR1 and CDR2 (germline): KGHDR, SFDVKD. The CDR3 is made up of 16 amino acids. The CDR3 nucleotides read TGTGCCACCAGTGATTTGAGAACTAGCGGGGGGGCCCCGCAGTTCTTC. It codes for CATSDLRTSGGAPQFF.

The chain employs TRBV9 and TRBJ2-7; 8 bases agree with TRBD2. The length of the CDR3 is 14 residues. Germline V gives CDR1 SGDLS, CDR2 YYNGEE. V shed 0 bases and J 5 bases; nucleotides not matched to a gene: 4. The CDR3 reads CASSVGGGNDEQYF. Here the CDR3 DNA reads TGTGCCAGCAGCGTAGGCGGGGGGAACGACGAGCAGTACTTC.

This clonotype was seen more than once but under ten times. The gene calls are TRBV29-1 and TRBJ2-3, with 8 nucleotides matching TRBD1. CDR1 is SQVTM and CDR2 is ANQGSEA in the germline V gene. The V and J ends lost 3 bases and 5 bases, in that order; junction bases with no gene match: 4. This CDR3 has 13 amino acids. The CDR3 is CSVDRGPEDTQYF. The DNA for the CDR3 is TGCAGCGTTGACAGGGGGCCAGAAGATACGCAGTATTTT.

This clonotype was detected only a few times. V gene TRBV7-3 combines with J gene TRBJ2-7; D is possibly TRBD2 (6 bases). V shed 4 bases and J shed 4 bases, with 11 bases lying between them. CDR3 size: 13 residues. Germline CDR1 reads SGHTA; CDR2 reads FQGTGA. Here the CDR3 DNA reads TGTGCCAGCAGCTCGGGACTGCAATACGAGCAGTACTTC. Translating it yields CASSSGLQYEQYF.

This chain links TRBV7-8 with TRBJ2-3, with D maybe TRBD1 (5 bases). V lost 2 bases, J lost 1 base, and 19 bases lay in between. Germline CDR1 SGHVS, CDR2 FQNEAQ. This CDR3 has 18 amino acids. This CDR3 is CASSLYTIKKTGTDTQYF. Written as DNA, the CDR3 is TGTGCCAGCAGCTTATACACCATAAAGAAGACAGGCACAGATACGCAGTATTTT.

This clonotype was seen just once. This sequence joins TRBV20-1 and TRBJ1-1; D is undetermined. Germline V gives CDR1 DFQATT, CDR2 SNEGSKA (reference sequence). V lost 5 bases, J lost 4 bases, and 17 bases lay in between. The CDR3 covers 14 residues. CDR3 sequence reads: CSASEGCSGTEAFF. CDR3 sequence (DNA): TGCAGTGCTTCCGAAGGGTGCTCGGGCACTGAAGCTTTCTTT.

This clonotype was observed a few times. V usage is TRBV10-3 and J usage is TRBJ1-2; the D is unclear. The CDR3 has 13 amino acids. Germline CDR1 ENHRY, CDR2 SYGVKD. V was cut by 7 bases and J by 6 bases, with 15 bases left in between. The CDR3 region is CAITGGPGDGYTF. The CDR3 DNA follows: TGTGCCATCACCGGAGGGCCCGGTGATGGCTACACCTTC.

This clonotype was seen a few times. J is TRBJ1-2 and V is TRBV5-1; D is uncertain. In germline, CDR1 is SGHRS, CDR2 YFSETQ. This CDR3 comprises 16 residues. Trimming took 3 bases from V and 3 from J, leaving 18 bases between them. CDR3 amino acids: CASSSEGGYKDYGYTF. The CDR3 nucleotides read TGCGCCAGCAGCTCCGAAGGCGGATACAAAGACTATGGCTACACCTTC.

This clonotype appeared a few times. The chain is built from TRBV20-1 and TRBJ2-6, with 9 bases aligning to TRBD1. The CDR3 has 16 residues. Unmatched junction bases numbered 10, after V lost 6 bases and J lost 4 bases. Germline V gives CDR1 DFQATT, CDR2 SNEGSKA (reference sequence). The CDR3 loop reads CSARHTGGWGANVLTF. CDR3 nucleotide sequence: TGCAGTGCGCGACACACAGGGGGCTGGGGGGCCAACGTCCTGACTTTC.

The rearrangement links TRBV11-3 to TRBJ2-7; the D gene is possibly TRBD1 (6 bases). V dropped 5 bases and J dropped 1 base, with 12 bases sitting between them. The CDR3 sequence is 14 residues long. CDR1 is SGHNT and CDR2 is YENEEA in the germline V gene. CDR3 nucleotides: TGTGCCAGCAGCCCACGGGACATATCCTACGAGCAGTACTTC. This encodes CASSPRDISYEQYF.

The V call is TRBV6-5, the J call TRBJ1-1, with D tentatively TRBD1 (6 bases). The germline V and J ends were trimmed by 8 bases and 1 base, with 11 bases remaining between them. The CDR3 spans 13 residues. Per germline, CDR1 MNHEY and CDR2 SVGAGI. The CDR3 coding sequence is TGTGCCAGCCATTTACAGGGGAACACTGAAGCTTTCTTT. Translated: CASHLQGNTEAFF.

CDR3 sequence reads: CASSLLGQGAGIEAFF. The CDR3 DNA follows: TGTGCCAGCAGCCTTCTGGGACAGGGGGCCGGAATTGAAGCTTTCTTT. This chain links TRBV3-1 with TRBJ1-1, with TRBD1 matching 12 bases. The junction had 10 bases not matched to a gene; V was cut back by 4 bases and J by 7 bases. Germline V lookup: CDR1 LGHDT, CDR2 YNNKEL (reference sequence). The CDR3 contains 16 residues.

The chain recombines TRBV4-1 with TRBJ2-2, with D perhaps assigned TRBD1 or TRBD2 (5 bases each). This CDR3 region has 15 residues. Germline V gene data show CDR1 as MGHRA and CDR2 as YSYEKL. V was clipped by 3 bases and J by 2 bases, with 10 bases between them. CDR3 amino acids: CASSHGTDNTGELFF. The CDR3 DNA follows: TGCGCCAGCAGCCATGGGACCGATAACACCGGGGAGCTGTTTTTT.

This clonotype was found many times. The chain recombines TRBV5-1 with TRBJ2-3; 9 bases are shared with TRBD2. After removal of 7 bases from V and 6 bases from J, the junction contained 3 bases not matched to a gene. The CDR3 has 12 residues. Per germline, CDR1 SGHRS and CDR2 YFSETQ. CDR3 DNA: TGCGCCAGCGCGGGGGGGTTGGATACGCAGTATTTT. Translation gives CASAGGLDTQYF.